This T cell receptor (beta chain) was profiled in a study of blood T cell repertoires in COVID-19. On the study more broadly: Material from acute and convalescent COVID-19 was sourced from the United States, Italy and Spain. From T cells, B-cell-depleted T cells, or PBMCs came the material, which was cDNA or gDNA.

Per the original methods: Reference gene primer amplification yielded estimated nucleated cell counts. TCRdb keeps only in-frame clones here, not all; method: immunoSEQ multiplex PCR. V and J calls and clone size follow that table, whereas D and trimming were derived from the DNA. Of 100,000 to 150,000 clones listed, approximately 84% are singletons. V lost 1 base to trimming and J lost 1 base; unmatched junction nucleotides: 6. Germline lookup yields CDR1 PRHDT and CDR2 FYEKMQ (reference sequence). CDR3 length: 16 residues. The chain joins TRBV13 to TRBJ1-2, with 7 bases aligning to TRBD1. Sequencing input: peripheral blood. The clonotype originates from an elderly woman with acute or convalescent COVID-19. CDR3 residues: CASSLEGQKFNYGYTF. The CDR3 DNA follows: TGTGCCAGCAGCTTAGAGGGACAGAAATTTAACTATGGCTACACCTTC.